This T cell receptor beta chain derives from a study of T cell responses to AZD1222 COVID-19 vaccine. Study summary: Pooling covered second doses at about 4 or about 12 weeks. Findings and caveats of the study: Sampling captured repertoires only after the peak T cell response.

Germline V gives CDR1 MGHRA, CDR2 YSYEKL. V lost 6 bases to trimming and J lost 0 bases; unmatched junction nucleotides: 10. The CDR3 sequence is 18 residues long. As concerns this clone: Its cognate antigen is unknown.

Produced via immunoSEQ multiplex PCR; TCRdb's table is partial and in-frame only. The sample shows approximately 100,000 clones, around nine tenths of them seen only once. Sequenced here: peripheral blood, sampled on day 0 of AZD1222 vaccination. This sequence originates from an adult in good health. The rearrangement joins TRBV4-1 to TRBJ1-4; TRBD1 aligns across 10 bases. DNA of the CDR3: TGCGCCAGCAGTGTTGGGGACAGGGGAAGTTCAACTAATGAAAAACTGTTTTTT. Its translation: CASSVGDRGSSTNEKLFF.